The rows below give T cell receptor beta chains drawn from one sample of a study of blood T cell repertoires in COVID-19. Method: immunoSEQ multiplex PCR; TCRdb's copy keeps in-frame clones and lacks some. The table shows hundreds of thousands of clones, with roughly 80% occurring only once. Sequenced: PBMCs or T cells enriched from blood (not recorded which). The receptors here all came from a man aged 35 to 55 who had been exposed to COVID-19. The CDR3 runs from the conserved cysteine through the conserved F or W. The order of the fields is D gene, clone size, V gene, J gene, CDR3 DNA, CDR3 protein. A D gene is named only where the DNA matches it firmly. A row's size may be missing; if present it is once, few, many or a size class.

d_call: -; clone_size: -; v_call: TRBV5-1; j_call: TRBJ2-5; cdr3_nt: TGCGCCAGCAGCTTGGGGGGACAACGGGAAGAGACCCAGTACTTC; cdr3_aa: CASSLGGQREETQYF
d_call: -; clone_size: -; v_call: TRBV7-2; j_call: TRBJ1-2; cdr3_nt: TGTGCCAGACCGACGGGGGGCCCGTATGGCTACACCTTC; cdr3_aa: CARPTGGPYGYTF
d_call: TRBD1; clone_size: -; v_call: TRBV6-5; j_call: TRBJ1-2; cdr3_nt: TGTGCCAGCCGACAGGGGTCCCGTGTTATAGGCTACACCTTC; cdr3_aa: CASRQGSRVIGYTF
d_call: -; clone_size: -; v_call: TRBV5-1; j_call: TRBJ2-3; cdr3_nt: TGCGCCAGCAGCTTAAGAGCGGTCACAGATACGCAGTATTTT; cdr3_aa: CASSLRAVTDTQYF
d_call: -; clone_size: -; v_call: TRBV24-1; j_call: TRBJ2-1; cdr3_nt: TGTGCCACCAGTGATTTTAGCGCCAGTGGGGGCCGACTCGTTGAGCAGTTCTTC; cdr3_aa: CATSDFSASGGRLVEQFF
d_call: -; clone_size: -; v_call: TRBV5-1; j_call: TRBJ2-7; cdr3_nt: TGCGCCAGCAGCTTAGCGGAAGGGGGTCGGGTCTCAATGTTCAACGAGCAGTACTTC; cdr3_aa: CASSLAEGGRVSMFNEQYF
d_call: -; clone_size: -; v_call: TRBV5-1; j_call: TRBJ2-5; cdr3_nt: TGCGCCAGCCTCCGAACAGGGACGGAGACCCAGTACTTC; cdr3_aa: CASLRTGTETQYF
d_call: -; clone_size: -; v_call: TRBV7-9; j_call: TRBJ2-1; cdr3_nt: TGTGCCAGCAGACTACAGGAGAATGAGCAGTTCTTC; cdr3_aa: CASRLQENEQFF
d_call: -; clone_size: -; v_call: TRBV24-1; j_call: TRBJ2-7; cdr3_nt: TGTGCCACCAGTGATCCACAGGGGACTCAGGACGAGCAGTACTTC; cdr3_aa: CATSDPQGTQDEQYF
d_call: -; clone_size: -; v_call: TRBV18; j_call: TRBJ1-1; cdr3_nt: TGTGCCAGCTCACCGGGGATGGGGGGAGACACTGAAGCTTTCTTT; cdr3_aa: CASSPGMGGDTEAFF
d_call: TRBD1; clone_size: -; v_call: TRBV18; j_call: TRBJ1-6; cdr3_nt: TGTGCCAGCTCAGGCGACAGGGGACGGTCACCCCTCCACTTT; cdr3_aa: CASSGDRGRSPLHF
d_call: -; clone_size: -; v_call: TRBV10-3; j_call: TRBJ1-1; cdr3_nt: TGTGCCATCACCGAGGGGGACACCGGTGAAGCTTTCTTT; cdr3_aa: CAITEGDTGEAFF
d_call: -; clone_size: -; v_call: TRBV2; j_call: TRBJ1-1; cdr3_nt: TGTGCCAGCAGTGCGGAGGGGATGAACACTGAAGCTTTCTTT; cdr3_aa: CASSAEGMNTEAFF
d_call: TRBD2; clone_size: -; v_call: TRBV24-1; j_call: TRBJ2-3; cdr3_nt: TGTGCCACCAGTGATCCGACTAGCGGGGGGCTCACAGATACGCAGTATTTT; cdr3_aa: CATSDPTSGGLTDTQYF
d_call: -; clone_size: -; v_call: TRBV7-9; j_call: TRBJ2-5; cdr3_nt: TGTGCCAGCAGCTTACTCGGGCAGGGCCGAGAGACCCAGTACTTC; cdr3_aa: CASSLLGQGRETQYF
d_call: -; clone_size: -; v_call: TRBV14; j_call: TRBJ2-1; cdr3_nt: TGTGCCAGCAGCCAGGTGACTAGTTTATTTGAGCAGTTCTTC; cdr3_aa: CASSQVTSLFEQFF
d_call: TRBD1; clone_size: -; v_call: TRBV2; j_call: TRBJ1-5; cdr3_nt: TGTGCCAGCAGCCAGGGGGCTGTGGACTATCAGCCCCAGCATTTT; cdr3_aa: CASSQGAVDYQPQHF
d_call: TRBD2; clone_size: -; v_call: TRBV19; j_call: TRBJ2-3; cdr3_nt: TGTGCCACACGAGCGGGAGGGGGCACAGATACGCAGTATTTT; cdr3_aa: CATRAGGGTDTQYF
d_call: -; clone_size: -; v_call: TRBV12-3/TRBV12-4; j_call: TRBJ2-7; cdr3_nt: TGTGCCAGCAGTTTGGCTTCCGACAGAGAGCAGTACTTC; cdr3_aa: CASSLASDREQYF
d_call: -; clone_size: -; v_call: TRBV6-4; j_call: TRBJ1-3; cdr3_nt: TGTGCCAGCAGTGACTCAACAGTTCCTGGAAACACCATATATTTT; cdr3_aa: CASSDSTVPGNTIYF
d_call: TRBD1; clone_size: -; v_call: TRBV24-1; j_call: TRBJ1-2; cdr3_nt: TGTGCCACCAGTGACTACCGGGAGGGGGCAGGGGGCTACACCTTC; cdr3_aa: CATSDYREGAGGYTF
d_call: TRBD1; clone_size: -; v_call: TRBV6-5; j_call: TRBJ2-5; cdr3_nt: TGTGCCAGCAGAACGAGGGACAGGGCGAACCAGTACTTC; cdr3_aa: CASRTRDRANQYF
d_call: -; clone_size: -; v_call: TRBV2; j_call: TRBJ2-1; cdr3_nt: TGTGCCAGTCGGGAGTACTCCTACAATGAGCAGTTCTTC; cdr3_aa: CASREYSYNEQFF
d_call: TRBD1; clone_size: -; v_call: TRBV11-2; j_call: TRBJ1-1; cdr3_nt: TGTGCCAGCACAGGGGGCTGGGGAACTGAAGCTTTCTTT; cdr3_aa: CASTGGWGTEAFF
d_call: TRBD1; clone_size: -; v_call: TRBV14; j_call: TRBJ2-7; cdr3_nt: TGTGCCAGCAGCCCGTTTCTTGGACAGGGGGCGGGGGAGCAGTACTTC; cdr3_aa: CASSPFLGQGAGEQYF
d_call: -; clone_size: -; v_call: TRBV21-1; j_call: TRBJ2-7; cdr3_nt: TGTGCCAGCAGCGCCGCACCGGAGAGGAACTACGAGCAGTACTTC; cdr3_aa: CASSAAPERNYEQYF
d_call: -; clone_size: -; v_call: TRBV4-1; j_call: TRBJ1-3; cdr3_nt: TGCGCCAGCAGCCAAGAGGAGACTGTCGGAAACACCATATATTTT; cdr3_aa: CASSQEETVGNTIYF
d_call: -; clone_size: -; v_call: TRBV7-9; j_call: TRBJ2-7; cdr3_nt: TGTGCCAGCAGCTTAGCGCGGAGGGGACTGAACTACGAGCAGTACTTC; cdr3_aa: CASSLARRGLNYEQYF
d_call: TRBD2; clone_size: -; v_call: TRBV5-1; j_call: TRBJ2-3; cdr3_nt: TGCGCCAGCAGCTTGGAGACTAGCGGGGGTGATACGCAGTATTTT; cdr3_aa: CASSLETSGGDTQYF
d_call: -; clone_size: -; v_call: TRBV25-1; j_call: TRBJ2-1; cdr3_nt: TGTGCCAGCAATGCCGGCCGGACAGCCTCACTGTACAATGAGCAGTTCTTC; cdr3_aa: CASNAGRTASLYNEQFF
d_call: -; clone_size: -; v_call: TRBV24-1; j_call: TRBJ1-5; cdr3_nt: TGTGCCACCAGTGCTACAGGTAGGGCCGGCCAGCCCCAGCATTTT; cdr3_aa: CATSATGRAGQPQHF
d_call: TRBD2; clone_size: -; v_call: TRBV5-1; j_call: TRBJ2-3; cdr3_nt: TGCGCCAGCAGGCGGGAGACCACAGATACGCAGTATTTT; cdr3_aa: CASRRETTDTQYF
d_call: -; clone_size: -; v_call: TRBV11-1; j_call: TRBJ2-4; cdr3_nt: TGTGCCAGCAGCTTAGCGGTGACAGCCGAAAACATTCAGTACTTC; cdr3_aa: CASSLAVTAENIQYF
d_call: -; clone_size: -; v_call: TRBV27; j_call: TRBJ2-1; cdr3_nt: TGTGCCAGCAGTTTATATCGAGGGAGCCCCTTGAATGAGCAGTTCTTC; cdr3_aa: CASSLYRGSPLNEQFF
d_call: TRBD1; clone_size: -; v_call: TRBV6-5; j_call: TRBJ1-2; cdr3_nt: TGTGCCAGCAGTTACTCGATTGGACAGGGGCGTTGGGGCTACACCTTC; cdr3_aa: CASSYSIGQGRWGYTF
d_call: -; clone_size: -; v_call: TRBV5-4; j_call: TRBJ2-7; cdr3_nt: TGTGCCAGCAGCTCCAGCTCCTACGAGCAGTACTTC; cdr3_aa: CASSSSSYEQYF
d_call: -; clone_size: -; v_call: TRBV11-1; j_call: TRBJ2-5; cdr3_nt: TGTGCCAGCAGCACGGGACACCTAAAAGAGACCCAGTACTTC; cdr3_aa: CASSTGHLKETQYF
d_call: -; clone_size: -; v_call: TRBV24-1; j_call: TRBJ2-3; cdr3_nt: TGTGCCACCGCTGGGGGCGGGACAGATACGCAGTATTTT; cdr3_aa: CATAGGGTDTQYF
d_call: -; clone_size: -; v_call: TRBV5-1; j_call: TRBJ1-2; cdr3_nt: TGCGCCAGCAGCTTGGCCCGGGATGGCTACACCTTC; cdr3_aa: CASSLARDGYTF
d_call: TRBD1; clone_size: -; v_call: TRBV5-6; j_call: TRBJ2-1; cdr3_nt: TGTGCCAGCAGCTCAACACCGGGACAGAATGAGCAGTTCTTC; cdr3_aa: CASSSTPGQNEQFF
d_call: TRBD1; clone_size: -; v_call: TRBV18; j_call: TRBJ1-1; cdr3_nt: TGTGCCAGCTCGCTGGGGACAGGGGGTGAAGCTTTCTTT; cdr3_aa: CASSLGTGGEAFF
d_call: -; clone_size: -; v_call: TRBV6-6; j_call: TRBJ1-3; cdr3_nt: TGTGCCAGCAGCCGATCCTTTCTCAGGCAGGGGAGCACCATATATTTT; cdr3_aa: CASSRSFLRQGSTIYF
d_call: -; clone_size: -; v_call: TRBV25-1; j_call: TRBJ2-5; cdr3_nt: TGTGCCAGCAGTGAATATCTACAGGGAGAGACCCAGTACTTC; cdr3_aa: CASSEYLQGETQYF
d_call: -; clone_size: -; v_call: TRBV27; j_call: TRBJ1-2; cdr3_nt: TGTGCCAGCAGTTTATCGAGGACAGCCTATGGCTACACCTTC; cdr3_aa: CASSLSRTAYGYTF
d_call: -; clone_size: once; v_call: TRBV19; j_call: TRBJ2-5; cdr3_nt: TGTGCCAGTAGTTCCCACGGGAGCCGCCAAGAGACCCAGTACTTC; cdr3_aa: CASSSHGSRQETQYF
d_call: TRBD1; clone_size: -; v_call: TRBV11-2; j_call: TRBJ1-2; cdr3_nt: TGTGCCAGCAGCTTAGACGACAGGGGGGTTGGCTACACCTTC; cdr3_aa: CASSLDDRGVGYTF